This note documents a single T cell receptor beta chain sequence. This sample stems from a study of CD8+CD57+ T cells in acquired aplastic anemia. TCR beta VDJ combinations and CDR3 sequences were profiled from genomic DNA. One entry per CDR3 protein, called by TCRdb with MiXCR from the reads. In the table there are 150,000 or so distinct CDR3 sequences, roughly 48% of which are singletons. All patients picked for sequencing had shown, by flow cytometry, an expansion of CD8+CD57+ cells. Every patient presented with severe acquired aplastic anemia. This TCR derives from a human donor with aplastic anemia. Source material: sorted CD4+, CD8+, or CD8+CD57+ T cells (not recorded which) from PBMCs.

The CDR3 is CASSLGGAGELFF. CDR3 sequence (DNA): TGTGCCAGCAGCTTGGGGGGAGCCGGGGAGCTGTTTTTT. The V call is TRBV7-2, the J call TRBJ2-2; D may be TRBD2 (6 bases). V was trimmed by 3 bases and J by 6 bases, leaving 8 bases between them. Germline CDR1 SGHTA, CDR2 FQGNSA. The CDR3 runs 13 residues.